This T cell receptor beta chain was identified in a study of T-cell memory formation after mild COVID-19. Across the study: Clustering of TCRs was largely donor specific.

TCRdb called the 5' RACE reads again in MiXCR, with one record for every CDR3 protein. The table lists around 370,000 distinct CDR3 sequences, roughly 21% of them singletons. This CDR3 spans 14 amino acids. Germline CDR1 and CDR2: SGHTA and FQGNSA. Trimming took off 5 bases at V and 7 bases at J, with 15 bases between the two ends. This TCR was sampled from an adult woman who had mild COVID-19 (a few samples of this study predate the infection). Cell type and time point are not known. Sequencing input: PBMCs or a T cell subset sorted from them (not recorded which). The chain joins TRBV7-2 to TRBJ2-1; TRBD2 is a possible D gene (6 bases). The CDR3 nucleotides are TGTGCCAGCAGCCCTCCCATGGGGAGGAATGAGCAGTTCTTC. Its translation is CASSPPMGRNEQFF.